This is a list of T cell receptor beta chains from one sample in a study of CD8+ T cells in alopecia areata. Here immunoSEQ multiplex PCR was the method, and the copy in TCRdb shows in-frame clones only, minus some. The sample records over 150,000 clones, 50% to 60% being singletons. The sequences come from CD4+ T cells sorted from blood, collected at week 4, from a patient treated with tofacitinib. All receptors come from a human donor with alopecia areata. CDR3s include the opening cysteine and the closing phenylalanine or tryptophan. D genes are given only for firm matches. Clone sizes are given selectively: once, few, many, or a class where the clone is expanded.

D gene: TRBD2; V gene: TRBV5-1; J gene: TRBJ2-5; clone size: .; CDR3 protein: CASSLRGLASETQYF; CDR3 DNA: TGCGCCAGCAGCTTGAGAGGACTAGCCTCCGAGACCCAGTACTTC
D gene: .; V gene: TRBV6-1; J gene: TRBJ2-5; clone size: .; CDR3 protein: CAISAAQGGQETQYF; CDR3 DNA: TGTGCCATCAGTGCCGCACAGGGTGGTCAAGAGACCCAGTACTTC
D gene: TRBD2; V gene: TRBV27; J gene: TRBJ2-5; clone size: .; CDR3 protein: CASRTSGTQETQYF; CDR3 DNA: TGTGCCAGCAGGACTAGCGGGACCCAAGAGACCCAGTACTTC
D gene: .; V gene: TRBV2; J gene: TRBJ1-6; clone size: few; CDR3 protein: CASSDILGAGRNSPLHF; CDR3 DNA: TGTGCCAGCAGTGATATTTTGGGGGCAGGAAGGAATTCACCCCTCCACTTT
D gene: .; V gene: TRBV4-1; J gene: TRBJ2-5; clone size: .; CDR3 protein: CASSQRGGMGETQYF; CDR3 DNA: TGCGCCAGCAGCCAAAGGGGGGGGATGGGAGAGACCCAGTACTTC
D gene: .; V gene: TRBV7-9; J gene: TRBJ1-4; clone size: .; CDR3 protein: CASTYWTVEKLFF; CDR3 DNA: TGTGCCAGCACGTATTGGACAGTTGAAAAACTGTTTTTT
D gene: TRBD1; V gene: TRBV7-2; J gene: TRBJ2-5; clone size: .; CDR3 protein: CASSSSDRGGTQYF; CDR3 DNA: TGTGCCAGCAGCTCCTCGGACAGGGGGGGGACCCAGTACTTC
D gene: .; V gene: TRBV2; J gene: TRBJ1-2; clone size: few; CDR3 protein: CASSGHQEGFYTF; CDR3 DNA: TGTGCCAGCAGTGGTCACCAAGAGGGCTTTTACACCTTC
D gene: TRBD1; V gene: TRBV30; J gene: TRBJ1-1; clone size: few; CDR3 protein: CASQGVVNTEAFF; CDR3 DNA: TGTGCCTCTCAGGGGGTAGTGAACACTGAAGCTTTCTTT
D gene: TRBD2; V gene: TRBV2; J gene: TRBJ2-5; clone size: .; CDR3 protein: CASSPGLAGVGGETQYF; CDR3 DNA: TGTGCCAGCAGCCCGGGACTAGCGGGGGTCGGGGGGGAGACCCAGTACTTC
D gene: .; V gene: TRBV18; J gene: TRBJ2-7; clone size: .; CDR3 protein: CASSGDGGEQYF; CDR3 DNA: TGTGCCAGCTCAGGGGACGGTGGCGAGCAGTACTTC
D gene: .; V gene: TRBV2; J gene: TRBJ2-5; clone size: .; CDR3 protein: CASSEGMGETQYF; CDR3 DNA: TGTGCCAGCAGCGAGGGCATGGGGGAGACCCAGTACTTC
D gene: .; V gene: TRBV10-3; J gene: TRBJ2-5; clone size: .; CDR3 protein: CAISGGAQETQYF; CDR3 DNA: TGTGCCATCAGTGGGGGGGCCCAAGAGACCCAGTACTTC
D gene: .; V gene: TRBV29-1; J gene: TRBJ2-5; clone size: .; CDR3 protein: CSVTRQQETQYF; CDR3 DNA: TGCAGCGTTACTAGACAGCAAGAGACCCAGTACTTC
D gene: TRBD1; V gene: TRBV5-1; J gene: TRBJ1-6; clone size: .; CDR3 protein: CASSLEDRGNSPLHF; CDR3 DNA: TGCGCCAGCAGCTTGGAGGACAGGGGGAATTCACCCCTCCACTTT
D gene: .; V gene: TRBV30; J gene: TRBJ1-1; clone size: .; CDR3 protein: CAWSVKMNTEAFF; CDR3 DNA: TGTGCCTGGAGTGTAAAGATGAACACTGAAGCTTTCTTT
D gene: .; V gene: TRBV30; J gene: TRBJ2-2; clone size: .; CDR3 protein: CACSRRRLNTGELFF; CDR3 DNA: TGTGCCTGCTCTCGACGGAGACTCAACACCGGGGAGCTGTTTTTT
D gene: TRBD1; V gene: TRBV29-1; J gene: TRBJ1-1; clone size: .; CDR3 protein: CSVWKGGSSRSNTEAFF; CDR3 DNA: TGCAGCGTTTGGAAAGGGGGCTCCTCTAGATCGAACACTGAAGCTTTCTTT
D gene: TRBD1; V gene: TRBV30; J gene: TRBJ1-5; clone size: .; CDR3 protein: CAWRGDSDQPQHF; CDR3 DNA: TGTGCCTGGCGGGGGGACAGTGACCAGCCCCAGCATTTT
D gene: TRBD1; V gene: TRBV30; J gene: TRBJ1-1; clone size: .; CDR3 protein: CAWSILQGEAFF; CDR3 DNA: TGTGCCTGGAGTATACTACAGGGGGAAGCTTTCTTT
D gene: .; V gene: TRBV30; J gene: TRBJ1-2; clone size: .; CDR3 protein: CAWSVRLGYGYTF; CDR3 DNA: TGTGCCTGGAGTGTACGGCTTGGGTATGGCTACACCTTC
D gene: TRBD2; V gene: TRBV9; J gene: TRBJ2-1; clone size: .; CDR3 protein: CASSAHLLAGSYNEQFF; CDR3 DNA: TGTGCCAGCAGCGCCCATCTCCTAGCGGGCTCCTACAATGAGCAGTTCTTC
D gene: TRBD1; V gene: TRBV18; J gene: TRBJ2-2; clone size: .; CDR3 protein: CASSPGTANTGELFF; CDR3 DNA: TGTGCCAGCTCACCCGGGACAGCGAACACCGGGGAGCTGTTTTTT
D gene: TRBD1; V gene: TRBV27; J gene: TRBJ1-5; clone size: few; CDR3 protein: CASSSTQGQPQHF; CDR3 DNA: TGTGCCAGCAGTTCAACACAGGGGCAGCCCCAGCATTTT
D gene: TRBD1; V gene: TRBV20-1; J gene: TRBJ1-5; clone size: few; CDR3 protein: CSALQGTTQHF; CDR3 DNA: TGCAGTGCTTTACAGGGGACGACCCAGCATTTT
D gene: .; V gene: TRBV5-1; J gene: TRBJ2-1; clone size: .; CDR3 protein: CASSPRSGSPNEQFF; CDR3 DNA: TGCGCCAGCAGCCCCCGGAGCGGTTCCCCCAATGAGCAGTTCTTC
D gene: .; V gene: TRBV30; J gene: TRBJ1-6; clone size: .; CDR3 protein: CAWSVQSYNSPLHF; CDR3 DNA: TGTGCCTGGAGTGTCCAGTCCTATAATTCACCCCTCCACTTT
D gene: TRBD1; V gene: TRBV30; J gene: TRBJ1-6; clone size: .; CDR3 protein: CAWSVHRGRSPLHF; CDR3 DNA: TGTGCCTGGAGTGTACACAGGGGGCGCTCACCCCTCCACTTT
D gene: .; V gene: TRBV29-1; J gene: TRBJ2-1; clone size: .; CDR3 protein: CSVKSYNEQFF; CDR3 DNA: TGCAGCGTTAAGTCCTACAATGAGCAGTTCTTC
D gene: TRBD2; V gene: TRBV30; J gene: TRBJ2-7; clone size: .; CDR3 protein: CAWSRGGDEQYF; CDR3 DNA: TGTGCCTGGAGCCGGGGGGGTGACGAGCAGTACTTC
D gene: TRBD1; V gene: TRBV30; J gene: TRBJ2-4; clone size: .; CDR3 protein: CAWSVKGTGLVYF; CDR3 DNA: TGTGCCTGGAGTGTAAAAGGGACAGGACTCGTCTACTTC
D gene: TRBD1; V gene: TRBV5-6; J gene: TRBJ2-1; clone size: once; CDR3 protein: CASSLGRGTPDRFF; CDR3 DNA: TGTGCCAGCAGCTTGGGCAGGGGGACGCCTGACAGGTTCTTC
D gene: .; V gene: TRBV7-2; J gene: TRBJ2-1; clone size: .; CDR3 protein: CASGAFGAEQFF; CDR3 DNA: TGTGCCAGCGGCGCGTTTGGGGCTGAGCAGTTCTTC
D gene: .; V gene: TRBV29-1; J gene: TRBJ2-7; clone size: .; CDR3 protein: CSVDSAEQYF; CDR3 DNA: TGCAGCGTTGATTCGGCCGAGCAGTACTTC
D gene: .; V gene: TRBV2; J gene: TRBJ1-5; clone size: .; CDR3 protein: CASSSGQGNQPQHF; CDR3 DNA: TGTGCCAGCAGTTCAGGGCAGGGGAATCAGCCCCAGCATTTT
D gene: TRBD1; V gene: TRBV28; J gene: TRBJ2-1; clone size: .; CDR3 protein: CASSPGTGFPNEQFF; CDR3 DNA: TGTGCCAGCAGTCCCGGGACAGGGTTCCCTAATGAGCAGTTCTTC
D gene: TRBD1; V gene: TRBV30; J gene: TRBJ2-5; clone size: .; CDR3 protein: CAWSFDREETQYF; CDR3 DNA: TGTGCCTGGAGTTTCGACAGGGAAGAGACCCAGTACTTC
D gene: .; V gene: TRBV15; J gene: TRBJ2-7; clone size: .; CDR3 protein: CATSRVEEQYF; CDR3 DNA: TGTGCCACCAGCAGAGTCGAAGAGCAGTACTTC
D gene: .; V gene: TRBV5-6; J gene: TRBJ2-5; clone size: .; CDR3 protein: CASSATGTVETQYF; CDR3 DNA: TGTGCCAGCAGCGCAACCGGGACGGTAGAGACCCAGTACTTC
D gene: TRBD1; V gene: TRBV30; J gene: TRBJ1-2; clone size: .; CDR3 protein: CASHTGVGGRGNGYTF; CDR3 DNA: TGTGCCAGCCACACGGGGGTAGGGGGCAGAGGAAATGGCTACACCTTC
D gene: TRBD1; V gene: TRBV25-1; J gene: TRBJ1-2; clone size: few; CDR3 protein: CASSSGPQDRGHGYTF; CDR3 DNA: TGTGCCAGCAGTAGCGGGCCACAGGACAGGGGTCATGGCTACACCTTC
D gene: TRBD1; V gene: TRBV29-1; J gene: TRBJ2-4; clone size: .; CDR3 protein: CSVDGQGGENIQYF; CDR3 DNA: TGCAGCGTCGACGGACAGGGCGGGGAAAACATTCAGTACTTC
D gene: .; V gene: TRBV18; J gene: TRBJ2-7; clone size: .; CDR3 protein: CASSPGSLSGRGASYEQYF; CDR3 DNA: TGTGCCAGCTCACCGGGTAGCCTTTCCGGGAGAGGGGCCTCCTACGAGCAGTACTTC